Listed below are T cell receptor beta chains from one sample, sequenced in a study of T cells in Graves' hyperthyroidism and ophthalmopathy. In TCRdb, the multiplex PCR reads were re-called with MiXCR into one record per CDR3 protein. In the table there are fewer than 850,000 distinct CDR3 sequences, roughly 17% of which are singletons. The sequencing sample was made of blood. These receptors originate from a man aged 50-59 years with Graves' hyperthyroidism. Both conserved end residues are part of each CDR3. D genes are given only for firm matches. Clone sizes are given selectively: once, few, many, or a class where the clone is expanded.

>TRBV7-9|.|TRBJ2-7|few
TGTGCCAGCAGCGGACCCGAGGGGCGTGAGCAGTACTTC
CASSGPEGREQYF
>TRBV10-3|.|TRBJ1-3|few
TGTGCCATCAGTGCCGGCTCCCCCGGAAACACCATATATTTT
CAISAGSPGNTIYF
>TRBV19|.|TRBJ2-1|few
TGTGCCAGTAGTATCGAGGGACACAAGTACAATGAGCAGTTCTTC
CASSIEGHKYNEQFF
>TRBV5-6|.|TRBJ1-2|many
TGTGCCAGCAGCCCCGACCTCTATGGCTACACCTTC
CASSPDLYGYTF
>TRBV5-1|TRBD1|TRBJ1-1|many
TGTGCCAGCAGTTTAGCAGGGGGGAACACTGAAGCTTTCTTT
CASSLAGGNTEAFF
>TRBV7-2|.|TRBJ2-1|.
TGTGCCAGCAGCTTAGGTGATGACATTTACTACAATGAGCAGTTCTTC
CASSLGDDIYYNEQFF
>TRBV12-3/TRBV12-4|.|TRBJ1-5|many
TGTGCCAGCAGTTTAGGACAGATACATCAGCCCCAGCATTTT
CASSLGQIHQPQHF
>TRBV30|.|TRBJ2-5|few
TGTGCCTGGAGTCACGAGGCGCAAGAGACCCAGTACTTC
CAWSHEAQETQYF
>TRBV6-2/TRBV6-3|.|TRBJ2-3|many
TGTGCCAGCAGTTCCAACGGCGTGACTAGCACAGATACGCAGTATTTT
CASSSNGVTSTDTQYF
>TRBV7-9|TRBD2|TRBJ2-7|.
TGTGCCAGCAGCTCTTCCCGACTAGCGGGAGGGCTTGAGCAGTACTTC
CASSSSRLAGGLEQYF
>TRBV6-1|.|TRBJ1-1|.
TGTGCCAGCAGTTCACGGACAGCTACCAAAACTGAAGCTTTCTTT
CASSSRTATKTEAFF
>TRBV15|.|TRBJ2-1|many
TGTGCCACCCGTCTTAGGCCCTACAATGAGCAGTTCTTC
CATRLRPYNEQFF